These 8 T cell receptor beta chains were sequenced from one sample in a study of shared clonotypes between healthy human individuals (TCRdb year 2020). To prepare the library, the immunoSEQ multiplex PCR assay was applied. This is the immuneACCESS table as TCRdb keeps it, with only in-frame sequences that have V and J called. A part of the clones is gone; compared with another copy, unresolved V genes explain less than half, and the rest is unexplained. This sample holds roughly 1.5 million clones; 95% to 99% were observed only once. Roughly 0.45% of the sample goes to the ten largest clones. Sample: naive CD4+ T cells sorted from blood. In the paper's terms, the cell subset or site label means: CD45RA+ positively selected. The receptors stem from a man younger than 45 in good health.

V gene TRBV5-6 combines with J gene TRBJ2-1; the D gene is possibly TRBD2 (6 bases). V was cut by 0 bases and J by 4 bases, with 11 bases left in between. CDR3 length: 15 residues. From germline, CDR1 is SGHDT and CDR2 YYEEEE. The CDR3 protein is CASSLAFGTYNEQFF. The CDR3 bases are TGTGCCAGCAGCTTGGCCTTTGGGACTTACAATGAGCAGTTCTTC.

The CDR3 protein is CSVETGGAAGYTF. CDR3 nucleotide sequence: TGCAGCGTTGAGACAGGGGGCGCGGCCGGCTACACCTTC. This rearrangement joins TRBV29-1 to TRBJ1-2; TRBD1 aligns across 10 bases. The ends lost 3 bases at V and 8 bases at J; junction bases unmatched: 6. Germline V gives CDR1 SQVTM, CDR2 ANQGSEA. The CDR3 spans 13 residues.

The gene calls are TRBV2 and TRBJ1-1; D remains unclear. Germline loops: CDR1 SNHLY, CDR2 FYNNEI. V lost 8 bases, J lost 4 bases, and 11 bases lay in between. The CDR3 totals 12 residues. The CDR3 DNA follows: TGTGCCAGCGCCCCTTGGGGCACTGAAGCTTTCTTT. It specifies CASAPWGTEAFF.

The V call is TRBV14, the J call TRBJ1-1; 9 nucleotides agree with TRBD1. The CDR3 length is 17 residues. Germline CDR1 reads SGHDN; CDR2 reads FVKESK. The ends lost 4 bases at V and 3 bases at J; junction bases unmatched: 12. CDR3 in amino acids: CASSPAGTGTVYTEAFF. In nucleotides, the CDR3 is TGTGCCAGCAGCCCCGCCGGGACAGGGACGGTTTACACTGAAGCTTTCTTT.

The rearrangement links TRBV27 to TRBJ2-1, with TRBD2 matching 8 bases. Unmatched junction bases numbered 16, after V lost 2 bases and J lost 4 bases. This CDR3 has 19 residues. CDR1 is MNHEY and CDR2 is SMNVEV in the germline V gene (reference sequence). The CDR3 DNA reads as TGTGCCAGCAGTTTACCTGCACACCGAAGCGGGAGAGTTTACAATGAGCAGTTCTTC. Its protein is CASSLPAHRSGRVYNEQFF.

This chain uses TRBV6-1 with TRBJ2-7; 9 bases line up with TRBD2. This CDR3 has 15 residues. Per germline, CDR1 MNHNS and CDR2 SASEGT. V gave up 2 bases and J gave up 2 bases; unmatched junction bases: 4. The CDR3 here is CASSEPGLATYEQYF. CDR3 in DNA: TGTGCCAGCAGTGAACCCGGACTAGCGACCTACGAGCAGTACTTC.

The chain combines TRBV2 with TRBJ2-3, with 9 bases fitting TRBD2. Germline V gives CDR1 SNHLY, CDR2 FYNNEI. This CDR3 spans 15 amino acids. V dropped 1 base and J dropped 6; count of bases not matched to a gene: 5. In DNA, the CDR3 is TGTGCCAGCAGTGAAGGCGGGAGGGCGTCGGATACGCAGTATTTT. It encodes CASSEGGRASDTQYF.

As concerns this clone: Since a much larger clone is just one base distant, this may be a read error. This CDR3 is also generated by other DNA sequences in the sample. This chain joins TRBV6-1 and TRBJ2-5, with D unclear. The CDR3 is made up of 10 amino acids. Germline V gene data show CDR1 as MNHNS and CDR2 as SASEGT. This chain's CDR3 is CASREETQYF. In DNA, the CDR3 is TGTGCCAGCAGAGAAGAGACCCAGTACTTC.